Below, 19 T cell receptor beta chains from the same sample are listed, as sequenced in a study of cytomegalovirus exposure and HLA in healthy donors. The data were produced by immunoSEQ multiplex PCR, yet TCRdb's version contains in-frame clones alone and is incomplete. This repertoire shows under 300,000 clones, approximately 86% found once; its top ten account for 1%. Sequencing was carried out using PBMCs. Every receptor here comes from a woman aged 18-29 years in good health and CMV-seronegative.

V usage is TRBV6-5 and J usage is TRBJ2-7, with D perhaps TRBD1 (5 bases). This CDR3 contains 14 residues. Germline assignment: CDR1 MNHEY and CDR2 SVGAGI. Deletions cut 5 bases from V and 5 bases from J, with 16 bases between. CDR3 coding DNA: TGTGCCAGCAGTCCTGCGACAGCGTCCCACGAGCAGTACTTC. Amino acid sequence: CASSPATASHEQYF.

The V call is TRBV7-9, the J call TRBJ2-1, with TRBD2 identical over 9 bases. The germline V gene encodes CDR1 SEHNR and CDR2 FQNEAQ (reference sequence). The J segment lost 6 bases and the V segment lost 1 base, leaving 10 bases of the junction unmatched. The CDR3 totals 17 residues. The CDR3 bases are TGTGCCAGCAGCTTAGGGATGGGGGCTAGCGGGATCAATGAGCAGTTCTTC. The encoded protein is CASSLGMGASGINEQFF.

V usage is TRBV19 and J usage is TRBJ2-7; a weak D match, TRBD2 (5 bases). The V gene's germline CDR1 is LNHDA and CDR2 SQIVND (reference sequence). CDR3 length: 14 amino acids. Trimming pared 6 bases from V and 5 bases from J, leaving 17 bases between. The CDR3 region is CASSSSTGIHEQYF. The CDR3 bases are TGTGCCAGTAGCTCGAGTACGGGGATTCACGAGCAGTACTTC.

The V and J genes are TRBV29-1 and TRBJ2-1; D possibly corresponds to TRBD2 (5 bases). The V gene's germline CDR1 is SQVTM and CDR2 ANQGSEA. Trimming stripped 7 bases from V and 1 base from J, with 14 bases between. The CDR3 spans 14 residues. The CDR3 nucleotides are TGCAGCGCCAAAGCCCGGGAATCCTACAATGAGCAGTTCTTC. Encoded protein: CSAKARESYNEQFF.

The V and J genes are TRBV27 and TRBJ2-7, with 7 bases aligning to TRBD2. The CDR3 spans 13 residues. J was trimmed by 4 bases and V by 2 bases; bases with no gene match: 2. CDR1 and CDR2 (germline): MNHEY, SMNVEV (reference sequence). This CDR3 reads CASSLAGVYEQYF. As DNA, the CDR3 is TGTGCCAGCAGTTTAGCGGGAGTTTACGAGCAGTACTTC.

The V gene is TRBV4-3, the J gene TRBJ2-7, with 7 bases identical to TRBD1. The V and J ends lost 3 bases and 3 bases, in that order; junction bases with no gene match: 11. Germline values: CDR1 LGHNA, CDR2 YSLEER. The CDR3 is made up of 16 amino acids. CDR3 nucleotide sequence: TGCGCCAGCAGCCAGGAATTCGGGACAGCCTTCTACGAGCAGTACTTC. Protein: CASSQEFGTAFYEQYF.

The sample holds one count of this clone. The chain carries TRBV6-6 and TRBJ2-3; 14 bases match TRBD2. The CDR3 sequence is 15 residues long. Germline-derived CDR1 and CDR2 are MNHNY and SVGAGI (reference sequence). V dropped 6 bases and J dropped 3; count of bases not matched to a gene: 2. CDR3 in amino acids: CASRGTSGRTDTQYF. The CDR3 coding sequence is TGTGCCAGCAGGGGGACTAGCGGGAGAACAGATACGCAGTATTTT.

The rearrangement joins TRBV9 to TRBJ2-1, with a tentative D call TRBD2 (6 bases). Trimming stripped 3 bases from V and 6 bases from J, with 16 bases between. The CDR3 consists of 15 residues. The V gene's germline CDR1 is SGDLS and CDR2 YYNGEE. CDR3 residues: CASSGGPRGANEQFF. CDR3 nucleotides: TGTGCCAGCAGCGGAGGCCCCCGCGGGGCCAATGAGCAGTTCTTC.

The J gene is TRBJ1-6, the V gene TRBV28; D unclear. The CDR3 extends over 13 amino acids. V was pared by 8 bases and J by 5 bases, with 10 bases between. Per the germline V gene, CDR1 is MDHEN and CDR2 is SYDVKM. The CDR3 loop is CASYPGNNSPLHF. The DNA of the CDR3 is TGTGCCAGCTACCCCGGGAATAATTCACCCCTCCACTTT.

Here the CDR3 reads CAWTEGMNTEAFF. CDR3 nucleotides: TGTGCCTGGACGGAGGGCATGAACACTGAAGCTTTCTTT. The chain recombines TRBV30 with TRBJ1-1; no clear D gene. With 4 bases removed from V and 0 bases from J, the gap between germline ends came to 9 bases. The CDR3 is made up of 13 amino acids. The germline V gene has CDR1 GTSNPN and CDR2 SVGIG (reference sequence).

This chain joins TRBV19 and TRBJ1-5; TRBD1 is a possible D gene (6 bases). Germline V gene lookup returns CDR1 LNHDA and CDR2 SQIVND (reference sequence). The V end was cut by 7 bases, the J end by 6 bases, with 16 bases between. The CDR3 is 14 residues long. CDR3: CASNTQGLGQPQHF. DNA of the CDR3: TGTGCCAGTAACACACAGGGTCTCGGTCAGCCCCAGCATTTT.

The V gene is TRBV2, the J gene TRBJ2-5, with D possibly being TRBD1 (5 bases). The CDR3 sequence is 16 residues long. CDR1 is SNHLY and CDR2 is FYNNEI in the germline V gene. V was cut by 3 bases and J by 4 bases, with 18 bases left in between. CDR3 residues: CASSDFAREGSETQYF. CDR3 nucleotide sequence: TGTGCCAGCAGTGACTTCGCCAGGGAAGGTTCAGAGACCCAGTACTTC.

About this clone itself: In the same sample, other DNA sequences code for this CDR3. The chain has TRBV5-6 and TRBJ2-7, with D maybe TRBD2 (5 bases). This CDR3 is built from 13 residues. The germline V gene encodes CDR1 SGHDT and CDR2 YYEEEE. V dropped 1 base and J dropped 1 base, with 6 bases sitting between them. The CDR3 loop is CASSLTGSYEQYF. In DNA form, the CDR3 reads TGTGCCAGCAGCTTGACGGGGTCCTACGAGCAGTACTTC.

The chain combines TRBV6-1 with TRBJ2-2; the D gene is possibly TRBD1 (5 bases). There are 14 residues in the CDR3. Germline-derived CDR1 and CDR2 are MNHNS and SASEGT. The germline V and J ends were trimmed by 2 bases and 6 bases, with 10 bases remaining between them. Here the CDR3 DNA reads TGTGCCAGCAGTGAAAATCAGGGCGCCGGGGAGCTGTTTTTT. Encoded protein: CASSENQGAGELFF.

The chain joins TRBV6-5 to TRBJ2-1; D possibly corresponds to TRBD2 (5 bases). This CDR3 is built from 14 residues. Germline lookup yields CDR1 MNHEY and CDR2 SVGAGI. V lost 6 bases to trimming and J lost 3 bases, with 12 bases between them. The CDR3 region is CASSPAAGYNEQFF. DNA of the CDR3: TGTGCCAGCAGCCCGGCGGCGGGCTACAATGAGCAGTTCTTC.

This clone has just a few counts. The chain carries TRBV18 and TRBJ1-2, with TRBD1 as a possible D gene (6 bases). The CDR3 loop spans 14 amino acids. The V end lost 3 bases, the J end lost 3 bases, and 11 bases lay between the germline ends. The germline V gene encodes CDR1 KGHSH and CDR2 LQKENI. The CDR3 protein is CASSPLQGYYGYTF. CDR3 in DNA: TGTGCCAGCTCACCCCTACAGGGATACTATGGCTACACCTTC.

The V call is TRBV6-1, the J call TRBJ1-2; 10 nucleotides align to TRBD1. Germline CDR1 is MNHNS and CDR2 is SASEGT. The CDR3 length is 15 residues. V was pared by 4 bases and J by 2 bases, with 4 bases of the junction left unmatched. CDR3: CASSATGQGNYGYTF. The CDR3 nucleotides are TGTGCCAGCAGTGCTACGGGACAGGGGAACTATGGCTACACCTTC.

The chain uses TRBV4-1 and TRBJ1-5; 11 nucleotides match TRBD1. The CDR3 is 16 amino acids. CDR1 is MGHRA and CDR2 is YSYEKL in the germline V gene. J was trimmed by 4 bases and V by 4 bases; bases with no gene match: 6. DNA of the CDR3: TGCGCCAGCAGCCCCGGGGACAGGGGGACTAATCAGCCCCAGCATTTT. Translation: CASSPGDRGTNQPQHF.

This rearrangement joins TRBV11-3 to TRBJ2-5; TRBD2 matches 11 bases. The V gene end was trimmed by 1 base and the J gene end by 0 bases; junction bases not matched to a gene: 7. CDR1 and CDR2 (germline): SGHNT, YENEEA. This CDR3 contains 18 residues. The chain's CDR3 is CASSLGTSGGVYQETQYF. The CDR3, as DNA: TGTGCCAGCAGCTTAGGTACTAGCGGGGGCGTTTACCAAGAGACCCAGTACTTC.